This T cell receptor (beta chain) was found in a study of CD8 T cells in Susac syndrome. Trimming removed 8 bases from V and 4 bases from J, with 29 bases in between. Germline lookup yields CDR1 MNHEY and CDR2 SMNVEV (reference sequence). The CDR3 length is 18 residues. RNA was extracted with the RNeasy kit, and a quantity of about 0.45 to 1 ug was reverse transcribed using random hexamers. TCRdb fed the immunoSEQ multiplex PCR reads into MiXCR, producing one record per CDR3 protein. Here the sample spans about 190,000 distinct CDR3 sequences, 90% to 95% being singletons. From blood CD8+ and CD4+ T cells, the TCR beta chain was sequenced.

Sequenced sample: CD4+ T cells from PBMCs. J is TRBJ1-1 and V is TRBV27; no clear D gene. The receptor's source is a human donor in good health. CDR3 DNA: TGTGCCAGCCCTAAGCCCCCCCGGGGATCCGAATCGAGCACTGAAGCTTTCTTT. Amino acids: CASPKPPRGSESSTEAFF.